This T cell receptor (beta chain) was observed in a study of T cell responses to AZD1222 COVID-19 vaccine. Clones were read by immunoSEQ multiplex PCR, and TCRdb kept only the in-frame ones, dropping some. The sample includes under 200,000 clones, approximately 90% seen only once; the top ten take 4% to 5.5%. This CDR3 is 17 amino acids long. Trimming left V 0 bases short and J 3 bases short, with 17 bases between. Germline CDR1 reads LGHNA; CDR2 reads YNFKEQ. This material consisted of peripheral blood, taken 28 days after the second AZD1222 dose. The clonotype comes from an adult who received the AZD1222 COVID-19 vaccine. This chain links TRBV4-2 with TRBJ1-1; no firm D call. In DNA form, the CDR3 reads TGTGCCAGCAGCCAAGAAGGCAGGACTACGGTTCACACTGAAGCTTTCTTT. Protein: CASSQEGRTTVHTEAFF.